This T cell receptor (beta chain) was sequenced for a study of blood T cell repertoires in COVID-19. Looking at the study overall: Sources were T cells, B-cell-depleted T cells, or PBMCs; the material itself was cDNA or gDNA.

Germline CDR1 reads DFQATT; CDR2 reads SNEGSKA (reference sequence). CDR3 length: 11 amino acids. The ends were cut back, 5 bases at V and 6 bases at J, with 10 bases in the middle. This clone was observed a single time. Profiling relied on immunoSEQ multiplex PCR, and the TCRdb table lists in-frame clones only, not all of them. The data show approximately 160,000 clones, around four fifths seen once. The receptor comes from a woman between 50 and 59 years old who had recovered from COVID-19. Specimen: PBMCs or T cells enriched from blood (not recorded which). V gene TRBV20-1 combines with J gene TRBJ1-2, with D uncertain. CDR3 region: CSAGVEDGYTF. In DNA, the CDR3 is TGCAGTGCTGGGGTGGAGGATGGCTACACCTTC.